These 10 T cell receptor beta chains originate from one sample sequenced in a study of human T cells and chemical hapten exposure. Time point in this sample: patch test 2, 6 weeks after DPC sensitization. Regarding treatment: therapeutic diphenylcyclopropenone sensitization with weekly scalp DPC. Via MiXCR, TCRdb re-called the RACE reads, giving one row per CDR3 protein. The data hold roughly 140,000 distinct CDR3 sequences, with about 10% observed a single time. The input for sequencing was whole blood, taken in connection with sensitization to the hapten diphenylcyclopropenone (DPC). These TCRs come from a woman between 45 and 60 years old with alopecia areata. Some clones in this sample may be carry-over from other donors' samples.

Only a few counts were recorded for this clonotype. V gene TRBV29-1 combines with J gene TRBJ2-3; 10 bases agree with TRBD2. Germline trimming cut 6 bases from V and 2 bases from J; bases unmatched to any gene: 8. Germline V gives CDR1 SQVTM, CDR2 ANQGSEA. The CDR3 covers 15 residues. The CDR3 loop reads CSVGPSGRATDTQYF. In DNA form, the CDR3 reads TGCAGCGTGGGGCCGAGCGGGAGGGCCACAGATACGCAGTATTTT.

The chain is built from TRBV12-3 or TRBV12-4 and TRBJ2-5; 10 positions match TRBD2. The length of the CDR3 is 17 residues. The trim removed 2 bases at V and 5 bases at J, leaving 11 bases unmatched. CDR3 loop: CASSLITSGRAGETQYF. The CDR3 bases are TGTGCCAGCAGTTTAATTACCAGCGGGAGGGCCGGGGAGACCCAGTACTTC.

The V gene is TRBV6-2 or TRBV6-3, the J gene TRBJ2-1; a possible D gene is TRBD2 (5 bases). The CDR3 is 15 residues long. Germline lookup yields CDR1 MNHEY and CDR2 SVGEGT. Trimming cost V 6 bases and J 2 bases, with 14 bases left between them. The CDR3 DNA follows: TGTGCCAGCAGGCCTACTAGGGCGGCCTACAATGAGCAGTTCTTC. Translating it yields CASRPTRAAYNEQFF.

The V gene is TRBV20-1, the J gene TRBJ2-3; TRBD2 matches 9 bases. The length of the CDR3 is 15 residues. V was clipped by 5 bases and J by 4 bases; unmatched bases: 10. Germline CDR1 is DFQATT and CDR2 is SNEGSKA (reference sequence). The CDR3 nucleotides read TGCAGTGCTCCCCGGTATAGCGGGAGTTCAGATACGCAGTATTTT. Translating it yields CSAPRYSGSSDTQYF.

The chain links TRBV6-5 to TRBJ2-7; tentative D call: TRBD2 (5 bases). Trimming cost V 0 bases and J 9 bases, with 9 bases left between them. CDR3 length: 12 amino acids. Germline CDR1 and CDR2: MNHEY and SVGAGI. In DNA, the CDR3 is TGTGCCAGCAGTTACTCGACCGGGGTGCAGTACTTC. Its protein is CASSYSTGVQYF.

The chain recombines TRBV27 with TRBJ1-1, with 9 bases that match TRBD1. Germline-derived CDR1 and CDR2 are MNHEY and SMNVEV (reference sequence). The J segment lost 1 base and the V segment lost 0 bases, leaving 6 bases of the junction unmatched. CDR3 size: 17 residues. The CDR3 region has the DNA TGTGCCAGCAGTTTATCGCTGGGACAGGGTTCGAACACTGAAGCTTTCTTT. Its translation: CASSLSLGQGSNTEAFF.

Turning to this clonotype: A single base separates this from a much larger clone, so it may be a read error. The chain recombines TRBV5-4 with TRBJ2-1; TRBD2 agrees at 12 bases. The germline CDR1 and CDR2 sequences are SGHNT and YYREEE (reference sequence). CDR3 length: 17 amino acids. The V and J ends lost 0 bases and 8 bases, in that order; junction bases with no gene match: 9. The CDR3 spells CASSLGLAGVGYDEQFF. Written as DNA, the CDR3 is TGTGCCAGCAGCTTGGGACTAGCGGGAGTGGGGTACGATGAGCAGTTCTTC.

This clonotype was counted many times. The chain combines TRBV20-1 with TRBJ2-6; the D gene could be TRBD1 or TRBD2 (5 bases each). The CDR3 extends over 16 amino acids. The germline V and J ends were trimmed by 6 bases and 0 bases, with 15 bases remaining between them. Germline V lookup: CDR1 DFQATT, CDR2 SNEGSKA (reference sequence). The CDR3 sequence is CSAGTEVGSGANVLTF. The CDR3 DNA follows: TGCAGTGCCGGGACGGAGGTTGGCTCTGGGGCCAACGTCCTGACTTTC.

The chain's CDR3 is CASKVPGLAYEQYF. The CDR3 DNA is TGTGCCAGCAAGGTCCCCGGACTAGCCTACGAGCAGTACTTC. The genes are TRBV6-6 and TRBJ2-7; TRBD2 matches 7 bases. CDR3 length equals 14 residues. Germline CDR1 reads MNHNY; CDR2 reads SVGAGI (reference sequence). Trimming removed 7 bases from V and 2 bases from J; junction bases left unmatched: 8.

This clonotype was counted ten times or more. The rearrangement uses TRBV24-1 and TRBJ1-2; possible D gene TRBD1, 6 bases. The ends were cut back, 9 bases at V and 0 bases at J, with 16 bases in the middle. This CDR3 region has 15 residues. CDR1 and CDR2 (germline): KGHDR, SFDVKD. Written as DNA, the CDR3 is TGTGCCACCGAGGGGGGCCTGAACTCTAACTATGGCTACACCTTC. It yields the protein CATEGGLNSNYGYTF.